The entry below gives a single T cell receptor beta chain sequence along with its context. The data were obtained in a study of blood T cell repertoires in COVID-19. Study-level information: Sites in the United States, Italy and Spain provided acute and convalescent COVID-19 samples. T cells, B-cell-depleted T cells, or PBMCs supplied cDNA or gDNA.

Trimming took 0 bases from V and 4 from J, leaving 9 bases between them. CDR1 is LGHDT, CDR2 YNNKEL, per germline (reference sequence). CDR3 length equals 14 residues. In the authors' workflow: Nucleated cell number was recorded as an estimate derived from reference gene primer amplification. Using immunoSEQ multiplex PCR, the repertoire was profiled, and TCRdb retains in-frame clones only, with some absent. D and trimming were read from the DNA, whereas the V and J calls and clone size are those reported in that table. The sample consists of tens of thousands of clones, about 86% of them appearing once.

The origin of this receptor is a man aged 45-65 years with active COVID-19. The sample was peripheral blood. The chain links TRBV3-1 (or the pseudogene TRBV3-2) to TRBJ1-2; D remains unclear. The CDR3 bases are TGTGCCAGCAGCCAAGAGGACTCACGCTATGGCTACACCTTC. Protein: CASSQEDSRYGYTF.